Below, 8 T cell receptor beta chains from the same sample are listed, as sequenced in a study of identical twins. TCRdb reprocessed the 5' RACE reads with MiXCR, giving one entry per CDR3 protein. Here the sample spans around 680,000 distinct CDR3 sequences, around 8.6% being singletons. This same sample was also part of a study on yellow fever vaccine responses in identical twins.

Sequences were obtained from PBMCs. The receptors stem from a woman under 30 in good health.

This clonotype showed up just a few times. This rearrangement joins TRBV2 to TRBJ2-1; 11 positions agree with TRBD2. Germline trimming cut 4 bases from V and 3 bases from J; bases unmatched to any gene: 11. Germline CDR1 is SNHLY and CDR2 is FYNNEI. The CDR3 extends over 18 amino acids. The CDR3 nucleotides are TGTGCCAGCAGTGGACAAGCCGCTAGCGGGGGGATCTACAATGAGCAGTTCTTC. Residues: CASSGQAASGGIYNEQFF. The full variable domain, in which reference TRBV2 and TRBJ2-1 provide the parts outside the CDR3, is EPEVTQTPSHQVTQMGQEVILRCVPISNHLYFYWYRQILGQKVEFLVSFYNNEISEKSEIFDDQFSVERPDGSNFTLKIRSTKLEDSAMYFCASSGQAASGGIYNEQFFGPGTRLTVL.

This clonotype was observed at least ten times. Since no conserved phenylalanine or tryptophan closes the CDR3, a read error is the likely cause. The DNA is left out, because the CDR3 cannot be placed on it with certainty; the CDR3 is given as TCRdb lists it. V and J are TRBV6-2 or TRBV6-3 and TRBJ2-1; TRBD2, the D gene given by the table, was not confirmed from the DNA. The CDR3 spans 14 amino acids, including both terminal residues. Germline-derived CDR1 and CDR2 are MNHEY and SVGEGT. This chain's CDR3 is CASSYGTSRNRAVL.

The genes are TRBV20-1 and TRBJ2-1; 10 bases agree with TRBD2. The V segment lost 3 bases and the J segment 6 bases; nucleotides outside the gene matches: 5. The germline V gene has CDR1 DFQATT and CDR2 SNEGSKA (reference sequence). This CDR3 spans 14 amino acids. The CDR3 protein is CSASGSGRINEQFF. The CDR3 region has the DNA TGCAGTGCTAGTGGTAGCGGGAGGATCAATGAGCAGTTCTTC.

This clonotype occurred many times. The CDR3 DNA is TGCAGCGCCGACGGGGGACAGAGGGGGAACACTGAAGCTTTCTTT. Amino acids: CSADGGQRGNTEAFF. This sequence joins TRBV29-1 and TRBJ1-1; 7 bases match TRBD1. There are 15 residues in the CDR3. Germline V gene sequence: CDR1 SQVTM, CDR2 ANQGSEA. The junction had 12 bases not matched to a gene; V was cut back by 7 bases and J by 1 base.

This clonotype was seen a few times. The chain couples TRBV9 to TRBJ2-1; the match to TRBD2 covers 7 bases. The CDR3 runs 15 residues. Looked up from germline, CDR1 is SGDLS and CDR2 is YYNGEE. V was clipped by 0 bases and J by 8 bases; unmatched bases: 8. The CDR3 is CASSVGGGFYDEQFF. DNA for the CDR3: TGTGCCAGCAGCGTAGGGGGGGGATTTTACGATGAGCAGTTCTTC.

The chain joins TRBV2 to TRBJ2-5, with D tentatively TRBD1 (6 bases). Germline V gene sequence: CDR1 SNHLY, CDR2 FYNNEI. The CDR3 spans 12 residues. Trimming stripped 8 bases from V and 5 bases from J, with 12 bases between. As DNA, the CDR3 is TGTGCCAGCGGTTGGGGGCTGGAGACCCAGTACTTC. Amino acid sequence: CASGWGLETQYF. Drawing the rest from reference TRBV2 and TRBJ2-5, the complete variable domain is EPEVTQTPSHQVTQMGQEVILRCVPISNHLYFYWYRQILGQKVEFLVSFYNNEISEKSEIFDDQFSVERPDGSNFTLKIRSTKLEDSAMYFCASGWGLETQYFGPGTRLLVL.

This clonotype was recorded a few times. The rearrangement links TRBV2 to TRBJ2-7; 8 nucleotides align to TRBD2. CDR3 length: 15 residues. The trim removed 3 bases at V and 1 base at J, leaving 5 bases unmatched. CDR1 is SNHLY, CDR2 FYNNEI, per germline. CDR3 protein: CASSEVRGVSYEQYF. The CDR3 DNA sequence: TGTGCCAGCAGTGAGGTGCGGGGGGTGTCCTACGAGCAGTACTTC.

This clonotype was seen a handful of times. This chain connects TRBV28 to TRBJ2-7; TRBD2 matches at 9 bases. The CDR3 covers 15 residues. Germline V lookup: CDR1 MDHEN, CDR2 SYDVKM. V shed 7 bases, J shed 2 bases, and the junction held 9 bases outside the gene matches. The CDR3 bases are TGTGCCAGCACCTCTCCGGGACTAGCACCCTACGAGCAGTACTTC. Amino acids: CASTSPGLAPYEQYF.